This section outlines one T cell receptor (beta chain) sequence together with its context. Its cognate antigen has yet to be identified. The record has no base qualities; no much larger clone is one base away. Including cysteine and phenylalanine, the CDR3 has 17 amino acids. CDR3 DNA only is kept here, 51 bases in frame from base 1. Compared with germline, V lacks 5 bases and J lacks 8 bases; bases without a gene match: 13. The germline V gene encodes CDR1 SGHNT and CDR2 YYREEE (reference sequence). The donors were included in the validation cohort of some 110 subjects, a group kept apart from the roughly 670-subject first cohort. This specimen comes from a study of cytomegalovirus exposure and HLA in healthy donors (dated by TCRdb to 2017 to 2019). For the wider study: A later analysis indicated that the 100 to 150 validation repertoires were generated on the platform also employed for the approximately 700 repertoires of the first cohort. The study aimed to test whether cataloging public T cell receptors could reveal signatures of past pathogen exposure. Besides the first cohort of 666 subjects, a separate validation cohort made up of some 110 different subjects was used. To predict cytomegalovirus infection status, the study combined high-throughput TCR immunosequencing, statistical association of individual TCRs with disease status, and machine learning. General conclusions and limits of the study: The classifier was reported to diagnose cytomegalovirus status with high specificity and sensitivity in both the original and validation cohorts. The authors suggested that the approach could potentially be generalized to other disease states and immunological phenotypes. The study gave a list of under 200 TCR beta chains associated with cytomegalovirus. Of the cluster scores, 85% to 95% were above 0 in a later analysis, which found that TCRs clustered in the first cohort also tended to co-occur in the 120 validation repertoires. In vitro tests confirmed that three of the cytomegalovirus-associated TCR beta chains recognize cytomegalovirus antigens. The validation cohort had no HLA typing available for a later analysis, so co-occurrence within that cohort was assessed over all 130 or so repertoires. Most TCR sequences were seen in very few donors, while some public TCRs were found in many individuals.

The protocol used for the library was the immunoSEQ multiplex PCR assay. Per the authors' processing: A statistical classification framework was built to diagnose cytomegalovirus status from the catalog of TCR beta chain sequences. The source is immuneACCESS, and TCRdb retained only in-frame sequences with V and J called. Part of the clones is not carried over; for the studies checked, unresolved V genes explain less than half of this, and the remainder is unexplained. That table gives V, J and clone size, and the DNA gave D and trimming. The sample yields about 160,000 clones; 88% were counted once. Under 3% of the sample lies in the top ten.

The chain employs TRBV5-4 and TRBJ2-1; 13 of the junction bases match TRBD2. The sequencing input was PBMCs. The TCR was taken from a man between 18 and 29 years old in good health and CMV-seronegative. The DNA reads as follows: TGTGCCAGCAGAATTAGTCCCACTAGCGGGAGGGCCCATGAGCAGTTCTTC. Translated, it gives CASRISPTSGRAHEQFF.